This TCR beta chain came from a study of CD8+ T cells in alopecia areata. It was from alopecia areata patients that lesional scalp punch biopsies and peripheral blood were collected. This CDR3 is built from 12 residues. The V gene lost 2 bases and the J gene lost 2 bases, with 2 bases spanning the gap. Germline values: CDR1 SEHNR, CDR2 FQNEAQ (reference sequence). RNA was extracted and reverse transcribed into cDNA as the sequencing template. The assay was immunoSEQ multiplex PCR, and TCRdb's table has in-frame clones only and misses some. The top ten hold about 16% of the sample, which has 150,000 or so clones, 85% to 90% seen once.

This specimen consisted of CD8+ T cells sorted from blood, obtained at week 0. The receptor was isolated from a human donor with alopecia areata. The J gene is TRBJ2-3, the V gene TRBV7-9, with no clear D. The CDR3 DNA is TGTGCCAGCAGCTTATACACAGATACGCAGTATTTT. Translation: CASSLYTDTQYF.